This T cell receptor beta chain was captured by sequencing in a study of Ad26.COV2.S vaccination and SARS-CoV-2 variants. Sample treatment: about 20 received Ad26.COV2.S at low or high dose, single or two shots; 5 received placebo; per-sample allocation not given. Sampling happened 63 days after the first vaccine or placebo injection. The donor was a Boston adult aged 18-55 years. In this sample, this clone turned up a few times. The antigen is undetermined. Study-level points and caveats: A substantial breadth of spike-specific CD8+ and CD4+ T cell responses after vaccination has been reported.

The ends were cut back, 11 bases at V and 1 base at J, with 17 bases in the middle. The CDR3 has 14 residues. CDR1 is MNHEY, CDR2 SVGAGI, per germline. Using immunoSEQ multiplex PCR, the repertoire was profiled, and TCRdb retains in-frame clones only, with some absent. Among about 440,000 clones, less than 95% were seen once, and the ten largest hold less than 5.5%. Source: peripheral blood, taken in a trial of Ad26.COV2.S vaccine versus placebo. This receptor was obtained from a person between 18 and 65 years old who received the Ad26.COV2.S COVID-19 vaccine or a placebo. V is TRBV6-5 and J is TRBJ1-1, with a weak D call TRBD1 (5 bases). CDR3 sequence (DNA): TGTGCCGGTCAACCGGGGCTCGGGAACACTGAAGCTTTCTTT. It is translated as CAGQPGLGNTEAFF.